This TCR beta chain was profiled in a study of blood T cells in healthy people across ages. Study results and caveats: Strong correlation linked observed beta diversity and percent naive T cells.

Worth noting for this clonotype: The antigen remains unidentified.

Primers used in a second PCR of roughly 6 to 12 cycles were a sample-barcoded 5' primer and a J-beta primer mix. Each cDNA molecule, via a template-switch adaptor with 12 random nucleotides, was tagged. TCRdb re-analysed the 5' RACE reads in MiXCR, keeping a single row per CDR3 protein. Of about 290,000 distinct CDR3 sequences detected, 25% to 30% appear once; the ten largest clones hold 29%. The germline V gene has CDR1 SGHTA and CDR2 FQGNSA. V lost 5 bases to trimming and J lost 8 bases; unmatched junction nucleotides: 9. The CDR3 spans 17 residues. J is TRBJ2-2 and V is TRBV7-2, with TRBD2 matching over 15 bases. The sequencing input was blood. The clonotype was recovered from a woman between 65 and 79 years old in good health. The DNA for the CDR3 is TGTGCCAGCAGCCATATCGGACTAGCGGGAGGGATGGGGGAGCTGTTTTTT. It translates to CASSHIGLAGGMGELFF.